These 14 T cell receptor beta chains share one sample of origin, sequenced in a study of blood T cell repertoires in COVID-19. This table comes from immunoSEQ multiplex PCR, and its TCRdb copy is limited to in-frame clones, with some not included. The sample yields 70,000 or so clones, roughly 80% seen once. The sequencing input was peripheral blood. All receptors derive from a human donor in a cohort sampled during active COVID-19.

This chain links TRBV10-1 with TRBJ1-2; D gene ambiguous. CDR1 WNHNN and CDR2 SYGVQD come from the germline V gene (reference sequence). The CDR3 contains 13 residues. Between the trimmed V and J ends, which lost 8 bases and 0 bases, there was a span of 10 bases. Here the CDR3 DNA reads TGCGCCAGCTCTAGTAATACTAACTATGGCTACACCTTC. Its translation: CASSSNTNYGYTF.

The chain combines TRBV6-6 with TRBJ2-1; TRBD2 might be the D (6 bases). The CDR3 is 15 amino acids. Germline CDR1 and CDR2: MNHNY and SVGAGI (reference sequence). V dropped 2 bases and J dropped 4 bases, with 12 bases sitting between them. The CDR3 spells CASSYGEARYNEQFF. The CDR3 coding sequence is TGTGCCAGCAGTTACGGGGAGGCTAGGTACAATGAGCAGTTCTTC.

The V and J genes are TRBV24-1 and TRBJ2-1; no firm D call. CDR3 length: 14 amino acids. The V gene's germline CDR1 is KGHDR and CDR2 SFDVKD. V was pared by 4 bases and J by 9 bases, with 15 bases between. Here the CDR3 reads CATSDPRQVGEQFF. CDR3 in DNA: TGTGCCACCAGTGACCCCCGACAAGTCGGTGAGCAGTTCTTC.

The CDR3 protein is CASSLWGRAETQYF. The CDR3 nucleotides are TGCGCCAGCAGCTTATGGGGCAGGGCGGAGACCCAGTACTTC. V usage is TRBV5-1 and J usage is TRBJ2-5; D perhaps matches TRBD1 (5 bases). Germline values: CDR1 SGHRS, CDR2 YFSETQ. The V and J ends lost 2 bases and 5 bases respectively, with 13 bases between them. The CDR3 is 14 residues long.

The chain uses TRBV2 and TRBJ1-5, with 8 positions matching TRBD1. Germline-derived CDR1 and CDR2 are SNHLY and FYNNEI. The CDR3 sequence is 14 residues long. Germline trimming cut 7 bases from V and 4 bases from J; bases unmatched to any gene: 6. CDR3 DNA sequence: TGTGCCAGCACTGGGACAGGCAAGAATCAGCCCCAGCATTTT. It codes for CASTGTGKNQPQHF.

The chain has TRBV7-9 and TRBJ2-2; 7 nucleotides match TRBD1. The V gene end was trimmed by 3 bases and the J gene end by 1 base; junction bases not matched to a gene: 2. Germline values: CDR1 SEHNR, CDR2 FQNEAQ (reference sequence). The CDR3 extends over 15 amino acids. CDR3 nucleotide sequence: TGTGCCAGCAGCTTTTGGGACAGGAACACCGGGGAGCTGTTTTTT. Translating it yields CASSFWDRNTGELFF.

By share of the sample, this clone is medium-sized. The chain joins TRBV19 to TRBJ1-3, with D possibly being TRBD1 (6 bases). The CDR3 runs 15 residues. Trimming shortened V by 7 bases and J by 0 bases, and 13 bases separated the two germline ends. Germline assignment: CDR1 LNHDA and CDR2 SQIVND (reference sequence). This CDR3 is CASTLGQHSGNTIYF. The CDR3 nucleotides are TGTGCCAGTACCTTAGGACAGCACTCTGGAAACACCATATATTTT.

The V call is TRBV6-5, the J call TRBJ2-7; the match to TRBD1 covers 8 bases. V shed 5 bases and J 2 bases; nucleotides not matched to a gene: 5. Germline assignment: CDR1 MNHEY and CDR2 SVGAGI. This CDR3 is built from 14 residues. CDR3 DNA sequence: TGTGCCAGCAGTAAAACAGGGGGGACCTACGAGCAGTACTTC. Its protein is CASSKTGGTYEQYF.

CDR3 DNA sequence: TGTGCCAGCTCTCTCGGGACTAGCGGCACAGATACGCAGTATTTT. It translates to CASSLGTSGTDTQYF. The J gene is TRBJ2-3, the V gene TRBV18, with 10 bases fitting TRBD2. Germline V gives CDR1 KGHSH, CDR2 LQKENI. J was trimmed by 1 base and V by 6 bases; bases with no gene match: 4. The CDR3 loop spans 15 amino acids.

This clone was seen a single time. The V gene is TRBV18, the J gene TRBJ1-2; TRBD1 aligns across 8 bases. The CDR3 has 13 residues. Germline values: CDR1 KGHSH, CDR2 LQKENI. V lost 4 bases and J lost 6; bases outside the gene matches: 4. Here the CDR3 reads CASSRQGQDGYTF. In nucleotides, the CDR3 is TGTGCCAGCTCACGGCAGGGACAGGATGGCTACACCTTC.

V gene TRBV5-1 combines with J gene TRBJ1-4; 7 positions match TRBD1. J was trimmed by 3 bases and V by 4 bases; bases with no gene match: 3. The CDR3 is 14 amino acids. Germline V CDR1 and CDR2: SGHRS, YFSETQ. The CDR3 DNA reads TGCGCCAGCAGCCGGGGACAGCCTAATGAAAAACTGTTTTTT. It translates to CASSRGQPNEKLFF.

V and J are TRBV7-2 and TRBJ2-7; 10 positions match TRBD2. This CDR3 has 15 amino acids. Germline CDR1 and CDR2: SGHTA and FQGNSA. Germline trimming cut 4 bases from V and 2 bases from J; bases unmatched to any gene: 5. CDR3 loop: CASSSRLAGTYEQYF. The CDR3 DNA reads TGTGCCAGCAGCTCCCGACTAGCGGGTACCTACGAGCAGTACTTC.

The rearrangement joins TRBV4-2 to TRBJ1-6; D remains ambiguous. The germline V gene has CDR1 LGHNA and CDR2 YNFKEQ. V dropped 4 bases and J dropped 0 bases, with 16 bases sitting between them. The CDR3 consists of 18 residues. CDR3 in amino acids: CASSPSRGGSSYNSPLHF. Here the CDR3 DNA reads TGTGCCAGCAGCCCGTCTAGAGGCGGAAGCTCCTATAATTCACCCCTCCACTTT.

V is TRBV29-1 and J is TRBJ2-7; 8 bases map to TRBD2. This CDR3 spans 15 amino acids. The V gene end was trimmed by 0 bases and the J gene end by 2 bases; junction bases not matched to a gene: 6. CDR1 is SQVTM and CDR2 is ANQGSEA in the germline V gene. CDR3 amino acids: CSVEDRRGATYEQYF. CDR3 nucleotides: TGCAGCGTTGAAGATAGGCGGGGGGCCACCTACGAGCAGTACTTC.